The T cell receptor beta chain under discussion was sequenced for a study of cytotoxic CD8 clonotypes in ibrutinib-treated CLL. About this clone: Antigen: not known.

Depths of 1 in 200,000 to 1 in 1 million T cells were the sequencing target. TCRdb's copy holds only in-frame clones and misses some; the assay was immunoSEQ multiplex PCR. The sample comprises about 74,000 clones, about 84% of which are singletons, and less than 9% rests with the top ten. V was trimmed by 0 bases and J by 5 bases, leaving 12 bases between them. The CDR3 has 14 amino acids. CDR1 SGHRS and CDR2 YFSETQ come from the germline V gene. Findings and limits, study-wide: Clonality measured at baseline exceeded age-matched healthy donors, tracking circulating CD8+ T-cell counts. Clonality showed a rise at ibrutinib response that reversed toward baseline at progression. Public clonotypes (which were uncommon) either contracted or remained stable on treatment.

The chain uses TRBV5-1 and TRBJ2-7; D call uncertain. The TCR originated in a human donor with chronic lymphocytic leukemia. Sequences were derived from PBMCs, sampled at disease progression, from a patient treated with ibrutinib. This CDR3 is CASSLAGPRNEQYF. The CDR3 coding sequence is TGCGCCAGCAGCTTGGCCGGGCCCAGGAACGAGCAGTACTTC.